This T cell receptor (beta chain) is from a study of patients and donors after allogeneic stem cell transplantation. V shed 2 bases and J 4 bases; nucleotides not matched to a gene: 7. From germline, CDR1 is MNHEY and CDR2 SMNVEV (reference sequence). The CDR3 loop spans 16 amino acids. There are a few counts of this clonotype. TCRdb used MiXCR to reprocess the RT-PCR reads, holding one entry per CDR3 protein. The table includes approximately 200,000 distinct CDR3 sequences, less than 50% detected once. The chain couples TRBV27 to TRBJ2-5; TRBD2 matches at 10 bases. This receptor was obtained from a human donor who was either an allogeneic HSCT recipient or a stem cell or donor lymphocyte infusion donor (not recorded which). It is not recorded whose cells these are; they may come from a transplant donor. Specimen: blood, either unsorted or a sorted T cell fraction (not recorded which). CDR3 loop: CASSLGLAGAPETQYF. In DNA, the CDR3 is TGTGCCAGCAGTTTAGGGCTAGCGGGGGCCCCAGAGACCCAGTACTTC.